This T cell receptor (beta chain) originates from a study of blood T cell repertoires in COVID-19 (dated by TCRdb to the early 2020s). Broadly, across the study: The collaborator samples originated in the United States, Italy and Spain and spanned the acute and convalescent phases of COVID-19. The sample metadata nearly always contained a de-identified subject ID, COVID-19 status, age in years and sex. The repertoires were made available in a free public database intended to serve as a resource for research on the immune response to SARS-CoV-2. The prospective study material was composed of cDNA or gDNA derived from T cells, B-cell-depleted T cells, or PBMCs. Where HLA class I and class II types were available, the types were taken from metadata supplied by the sample provider, not from assay-based typing. Deeply sampled blood TCRbeta repertoires from subjects exposed to, actively infected with, or recovered from COVID-19 were included in the dataset. Samples were obtained from the ongoing ImmuneRACE study (first 160 participants) and from some 1,200 subjects provided by 6 global collaborators. Study-wide conclusions, independent of this receptor: The quantity of clinical and demographic metadata differed by source and by participant and was supplied without curation.

Participants in the prospective study were enrolled through a virtual design, were aged about 18 to 100 years, and lived in roughly 24 United States geographic areas. Cohort assignment in the prospective study relied on participant-reported clinical history from a screening survey and a study questionnaire. Recovered participants in ImmuneRACE Cohort 3 were defined by two consecutive negative NP/OP PCR tests, clearance by a healthcare professional, or resolution of symptoms. Mobile phlebotomists in the prospective study collected whole blood, serum and a nasopharyngeal or oropharyngeal swab from every participant. Participants in the prospective study had the option to provide additional blood draws and questionnaires over an approximately 2-month period. Blood samples from the prospective study were shipped frozen or at room temperature prior to DNA extraction. Regarding this clone: Its binding antigen is unknown. The sample holds no much larger clone one base away, and base qualities are not on file.

TCRbeta CDR3 regions were amplified from genomic DNA by means of the immunoSEQ Assay, a bias-controlled multiplex PCR. The paper's data handling went like this. Within the assay, amplification of reference gene primers was used to estimate how many nucleated cells each sample contained. To quantify the absolute abundance of each unique TCRbeta CDR3 rearrangement, sequence reads were collapsed and filtered. Productive Simpson clonality was computed per sample as the square root of Simpson's diversity index over productive rearrangements. Drawn from immuneACCESS, this table holds only the in-frame rearrangements with V and J called that TCRdb kept. Clones are partly lost; checked studies trace under half to an unresolved V gene and leave the rest unexplained. That table gives V, J and clone size, and the DNA gave D and trimming. Recorded for this sample are roughly 290,000 clones; around 90% of them occurred a single time. Jointly, the top ten make up 1.7% of the sample.

The CDR3 covers 13 residues, taking in both the cysteine and the phenylalanine. Only the CDR3 portion is preserved as DNA: 39 bases, with reading frame beginning at the first base. V drops 4 bases and J drops 2 bases, leaving 12 bases in between. The germline V gene (reference sequence) sets CDR1 to DFQATT and CDR2 to SNEGSKA. This sequence was found in a woman aged 40 to 55 who had recovered from COVID-19. In this chain, TRBV20-1 is recombined with TRBJ2-7; the D gene is possibly TRBD1, with 5 bases matching. The sequenced sample was PBMCs or T cells enriched from blood (not recorded which). The CDR3 amino acid sequence is: CSAIDSYAYEQYF. In nucleotides, the sequence is TGCAGTGCTATTGACAGTTACGCCTACGAGCAGTACTTC.